The clone carrying this TCR beta chain has at least ten counts. The record originates from a study of response to subunit inactivated influenza vaccine. In TCRdb, the RT-PCR reads were re-called with MiXCR into one record per CDR3 protein. The data hold 200,000 to 300,000 distinct CDR3 sequences, with 9% to 15% observed a single time. This CDR3 comprises 13 residues. Trimming stripped 4 bases from V and 7 bases from J, with 8 bases between. The germline gives CDR1 MNHEY, CDR2 SVGEGT. This TCR derives from a man aged 45-65 years who received an inactivated influenza vaccine. The genes are TRBV6-2 or TRBV6-3 and TRBJ1-6, with D uncertain. The sequencing used non-naive T cells sorted from PBMCs, collected approximately 15 days before vaccination. The CDR3: CASSFAGNSPLHF. The CDR3 DNA sequence: TGTGCCAGCAGTTTCGCCGGGAATTCACCCCTCCACTTT.